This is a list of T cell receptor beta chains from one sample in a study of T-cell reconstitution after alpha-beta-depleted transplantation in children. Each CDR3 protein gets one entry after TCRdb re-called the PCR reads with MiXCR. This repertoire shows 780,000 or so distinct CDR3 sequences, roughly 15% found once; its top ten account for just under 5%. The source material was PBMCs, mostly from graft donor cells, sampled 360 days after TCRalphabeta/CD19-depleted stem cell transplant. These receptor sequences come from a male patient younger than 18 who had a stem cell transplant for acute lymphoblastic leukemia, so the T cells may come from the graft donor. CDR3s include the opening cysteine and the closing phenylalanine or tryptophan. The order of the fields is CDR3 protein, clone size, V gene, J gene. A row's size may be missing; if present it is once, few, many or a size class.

cdr3_aa: CASSQVSSGGLGGELFF; clone_size: -; v_call: TRBV3-1; j_call: TRBJ2-2
cdr3_aa: CSAPRTATNEKLFF; clone_size: -; v_call: TRBV20-1; j_call: TRBJ1-4
cdr3_aa: CSASRVGAKNIQYF; clone_size: -; v_call: TRBV20-1; j_call: TRBJ2-4
cdr3_aa: CASSQDRTSGSRGETQYF; clone_size: -; v_call: TRBV4-2; j_call: TRBJ2-5
cdr3_aa: CSVGEVAVTEAFF; clone_size: few; v_call: TRBV29-1; j_call: TRBJ1-1
cdr3_aa: CASSPRRASGSSYEQYF; clone_size: -; v_call: TRBV12-3/TRBV12-4; j_call: TRBJ2-7
cdr3_aa: CASKETVSQETQYF; clone_size: -; v_call: TRBV2; j_call: TRBJ2-5
cdr3_aa: CASSGRVCCGYTF; clone_size: -; v_call: TRBV25-1; j_call: TRBJ1-2
cdr3_aa: CASSRANGLANYGYTF; clone_size: -; v_call: TRBV5-1; j_call: TRBJ1-2
cdr3_aa: CASSQRLTDTQYF; clone_size: -; v_call: TRBV4-1; j_call: TRBJ2-3
cdr3_aa: CASSLAPRRLLATYNEQFF; clone_size: -; v_call: TRBV5-1; j_call: TRBJ2-1
cdr3_aa: CASSPNSLRDINYEQYF; clone_size: -; v_call: TRBV12-3/TRBV12-4; j_call: TRBJ2-7
cdr3_aa: CASSNGGVTEAFF; clone_size: few; v_call: TRBV13; j_call: TRBJ1-1
cdr3_aa: CASRALAGASYEQYF; clone_size: -; v_call: TRBV7-9; j_call: TRBJ2-7
cdr3_aa: CASSFARTGELFF; clone_size: many; v_call: TRBV27; j_call: TRBJ2-2
cdr3_aa: CASSLTGDEAYEQYF; clone_size: -; v_call: TRBV5-1; j_call: TRBJ2-7
cdr3_aa: CASTRWAENNEQFF; clone_size: -; v_call: TRBV2; j_call: TRBJ2-1
cdr3_aa: CASSFEGVNEQYF; clone_size: -; v_call: TRBV28; j_call: TRBJ2-7
cdr3_aa: CSARGIGTGRVNEQFF; clone_size: -; v_call: TRBV20-1; j_call: TRBJ2-1
cdr3_aa: CASSLRQAETQYF; clone_size: many; v_call: TRBV7-3; j_call: TRBJ2-5
cdr3_aa: CASSSPTGAETQYF; clone_size: many; v_call: TRBV5-6; j_call: TRBJ2-5
cdr3_aa: CASSKGLAGRREYF; clone_size: -; v_call: TRBV5-1; j_call: TRBJ2-7
cdr3_aa: CASSPRTLAVFANTIYF; clone_size: -; v_call: TRBV4-1; j_call: TRBJ1-3
cdr3_aa: CASSTQGSPRGYNEQFF; clone_size: few; v_call: TRBV21-1; j_call: TRBJ2-1
cdr3_aa: CASSLGVWPRYFF; clone_size: few; v_call: TRBV12-3/TRBV12-4; j_call: TRBJ2-7
cdr3_aa: CASSLGRFSYEQYF; clone_size: many; v_call: TRBV12-3/TRBV12-4; j_call: TRBJ2-7
cdr3_aa: CASSYDGGVKNIQYF; clone_size: -; v_call: TRBV6-2/TRBV6-3; j_call: TRBJ2-4
cdr3_aa: CASSEGARDRTDTQYF; clone_size: many; v_call: TRBV25-1; j_call: TRBJ2-3
cdr3_aa: CASSSIQGKTQYF; clone_size: -; v_call: TRBV27; j_call: TRBJ2-5
cdr3_aa: CASSLKRFMASMPGEKLFF; clone_size: few; v_call: TRBV7-8; j_call: TRBJ1-4
cdr3_aa: CASSRFGELFF; clone_size: many; v_call: TRBV27; j_call: TRBJ2-2
cdr3_aa: CASSPTDRGNTQYF; clone_size: few; v_call: TRBV12-3/TRBV12-4; j_call: TRBJ2-3
cdr3_aa: CSARRAGGPGDIQYF; clone_size: -; v_call: TRBV20-1; j_call: TRBJ2-4
cdr3_aa: CASSWTLLGEQYF; clone_size: -; v_call: TRBV18; j_call: TRBJ2-7
cdr3_aa: CATSGGTSGIVADTQYF; clone_size: few; v_call: TRBV24-1; j_call: TRBJ2-3
cdr3_aa: CASSLEQGAYDEQYF; clone_size: -; v_call: TRBV5-1; j_call: TRBJ2-7
cdr3_aa: CASSYLIDVRWMTGSSHGYTF; clone_size: -; v_call: TRBV6-2/TRBV6-3; j_call: TRBJ1-2
cdr3_aa: CASSPGLTETQYF; clone_size: few; v_call: TRBV18; j_call: TRBJ2-5
cdr3_aa: CASSPTLRDRRTSGRTNTGELFF; clone_size: -; v_call: TRBV4-2; j_call: TRBJ2-2
cdr3_aa: CASSFSAGGPYEQYF; clone_size: few; v_call: TRBV5-1; j_call: TRBJ2-7
cdr3_aa: CASSLQAGYEQFF; clone_size: many; v_call: TRBV7-2; j_call: TRBJ2-1
cdr3_aa: CASTMGGAGQPQHF; clone_size: few; v_call: TRBV19; j_call: TRBJ1-5
cdr3_aa: CASSRSSGYEQYF; clone_size: few; v_call: TRBV5-6; j_call: TRBJ2-7
cdr3_aa: CSVWFRASYEQYF; clone_size: -; v_call: TRBV29-1; j_call: TRBJ2-7
cdr3_aa: CATWKSGISNEQFF; clone_size: -; v_call: TRBV12-3/TRBV12-4; j_call: TRBJ2-1
cdr3_aa: CASSQVGGADTQYF; clone_size: -; v_call: TRBV3-1; j_call: TRBJ2-3
cdr3_aa: CASKGTSGSHNEQFF; clone_size: -; v_call: TRBV5-1; j_call: TRBJ2-1
cdr3_aa: CASSFLTGDSYNEQFF; clone_size: few; v_call: TRBV7-6; j_call: TRBJ2-1
cdr3_aa: CASSFKRFRGNYHEQYF; clone_size: -; v_call: TRBV27; j_call: TRBJ2-7
cdr3_aa: CATSSLGGPGDTQYF; clone_size: few; v_call: TRBV24-1; j_call: TRBJ2-3
cdr3_aa: CAISSYTGDGYTF; clone_size: few; v_call: TRBV7-6; j_call: TRBJ1-2
cdr3_aa: CASSLVWDGSTDTQYF; clone_size: -; v_call: TRBV5-6; j_call: TRBJ2-3
cdr3_aa: CSATSRGGEQFF; clone_size: few; v_call: TRBV20-1; j_call: TRBJ2-1
cdr3_aa: CSVHGASYEQYF; clone_size: few; v_call: TRBV29-1; j_call: TRBJ2-7
cdr3_aa: CASRVLRGERDTQYF; clone_size: -; v_call: TRBV12-3/TRBV12-4; j_call: TRBJ2-3